This is a list of T cell receptor beta chains from one sample in a study of OX40 agonist ivuxolimab in advanced cancers. Some clones are missing from TCRdb's copy, which holds only in-frame ones; the method was immunoSEQ multiplex PCR. This sample yields 40,000 to 60,000 clones, of which 88% are seen a single time; 3.4% belongs to the top ten. This material consisted of CD4+ or CD8+ T cells sorted from blood, taken in a trial of the OX40 agonist ivuxolimab. Source of these receptors: an adult with an advanced solid tumor such as melanoma, head and neck, liver or kidney cancer. Both conserved end residues are part of each CDR3. D genes are given only for firm matches. Some rows mark clone size as missing; the rest say once, few, many or name a class of expanded clone.

j_gene | v_gene | abundance | d_gene | CDR3aa | CDR3nt
TRBJ1-2 | TRBV6-5 | once | TRBD1 | CASSYSPGQANGYTF | TGTGCCAGCAGTTACTCCCCGGGACAGGCGAATGGCTACACCTTC
TRBJ2-3 | TRBV11-1 | - | - | CASSKGTDTQYF | TGTGCCAGCAGCAAGGGGACAGATACGCAGTATTTT
TRBJ1-5 | TRBV5-1 | - | - | CASSLEPGTQPQHF | TGCGCCAGCAGCTTGGAGCCAGGGACTCAGCCCCAGCATTTT
TRBJ2-1 | TRBV7-2 | - | TRBD2 | CASSGLAGVKSYNEQFF | TGTGCCAGCAGCGGACTAGCGGGAGTTAAATCCTACAATGAGCAGTTCTTC
TRBJ2-7 | TRBV27 | - | - | CASSSGGNLYEQYF | TGTGCCAGCAGTTCTGGAGGGAATCTCTACGAGCAGTACTTC
TRBJ2-5 | TRBV11-2 | - | TRBD1 | CASRPGTAQETQYF | TGTGCCAGCAGACCCGGGACAGCACAAGAGACCCAGTACTTC
TRBJ2-5 | TRBV6-6 | - | TRBD1 | CASRSQTGGGKETQYF | TGTGCCAGCCGCTCCCAGACAGGGGGGGGAAAAGAGACCCAGTACTTC
TRBJ1-2 | TRBV7-3 | - | - | CASSPRGKVVKRESYTF | TGTGCCAGCAGCCCAAGGGGGAAAGTAGTCAAGCGCGAGAGCTACACCTTC
TRBJ1-6 | TRBV6-5 | - | - | CASSYRQGRGDSPLHF | TGTGCCAGCAGTTACAGGCAGGGCAGAGGGGATTCACCCCTCCACTTT
TRBJ2-7 | TRBV9 | once | TRBD1 | CASSPQGAYEQYF | TGTGCCAGCAGCCCCCAGGGGGCCTACGAGCAGTACTTC